Detailed here is one T cell receptor beta chain. This sample is drawn from a study of blood T cell repertoires in COVID-19. Study as a whole: The study drew acute and convalescent COVID-19 samples from the United States, Italy and Spain. Sources were T cells, B-cell-depleted T cells, or PBMCs; the material itself was cDNA or gDNA.

The CDR3 extends over 16 amino acids. V was cut by 6 bases and J by 4 bases, with 21 bases left in between. Per the germline V gene, CDR1 is MDHEN and CDR2 is SYDVKM. How the authors handled the data: Estimation of nucleated cell counts relied on the amplification of reference gene primers. Profiling relied on immunoSEQ multiplex PCR, and the TCRdb table lists in-frame clones only, not all of them. The DNA was the basis for D and trimming; V, J and clone size are from that table. The sample includes approximately 46,000 clones, about 85% of them seen just once. This receptor was taken from a man between 60 and 75 years old with acute or convalescent COVID-19. Sequenced input: peripheral blood. The genes are TRBV28 and TRBJ1-2; D possibly corresponds to TRBD1 (6 bases). The CDR3 loop reads CASRDGTRGVGYGYTF. The CDR3 coding sequence is TGTGCCAGCAGGGACGGGACACGGGGGGTTGGCTATGGCTACACCTTC.